This entry is about one T cell receptor beta chain. The CDR3 length is 14 residues. Germline V lookup: CDR1 MNHNS, CDR2 SASEGT. V lost 6 bases and J lost 5; bases outside the gene matches: 8. These data are taken from a study of cytomegalovirus exposure and HLA in healthy donors. Only in-frame clones appear in the TCRdb table, and some are missing; sequencing was by immunoSEQ multiplex PCR. The sample carries tens of thousands of clones, 90% to 95% recorded once. The J gene is TRBJ2-7, the V gene TRBV6-1; 9 nucleotides align to TRBD1. What was sequenced was PBMCs. This TCR came from a woman younger than 45 in good health and CMV-seronegative. CDR3 bases: TGTGCCAGCAGGACCGGGACAGGGTTCCACGAGCAGTACTTC. Residues: CASRTGTGFHEQYF.